The T cell receptor (beta chain) under discussion was sequenced for a study of OX40 agonist ivuxolimab in advanced cancers. Broader study findings: Among the least clonally expanded were partial responders at 0.1-3.0 mg/kg.

The junction had 6 bases not matched to a gene; V was cut back by 2 bases and J by 4 bases. CDR1 SGHDT and CDR2 YYEEEE come from the germline V gene. This CDR3 region has 15 residues. Only in-frame clones appear in the TCRdb table, and some are missing; sequencing was by immunoSEQ multiplex PCR. The sample contains 15,000 or so clones, approximately 83% of which appear only once. Concerning this clone itself: No antigen is known for it.

Sequenced here: CD4+ or CD8+ T cells sorted from blood, sampled in a trial of the OX40 agonist ivuxolimab. This rearrangement joins TRBV5-6 to TRBJ2-7; 10 nucleotides agree with TRBD1. This receptor was identified in an adult with an advanced solid tumor such as melanoma, head and neck, liver or kidney cancer. The CDR3 DNA is TGTGCCAGCAGCTTTCCCGGGACAGGGGTTTACGAGCAGTACTTC. This translates into CASSFPGTGVYEQYF.